The 6 T cell receptor beta chains listed next were all sequenced from one sample in a study of cytomegalovirus exposure and HLA in healthy donors. It was with 60 Vbeta and 13 Jbeta primers that the PCR ran. The table came from immunoSEQ multiplex PCR; TCRdb's copy has only in-frame clones and leaves some out. This sample has some 130,000 clones, with approximately 80% found just once. Sample: PBMCs. The receptors were gathered from a boy between 2 and 10 years old in good health and CMV-seronegative.

This clone showed up just once. The rearrangement links TRBV5-5 to TRBJ1-2; TRBD1 might be the D (5 bases). The CDR3 consists of 15 residues. Germline values: CDR1 SGHKS, CDR2 YYEKEE (reference sequence). V lost 2 bases, J lost 5 bases, and 16 bases lay in between. The CDR3 DNA is TGTGCCAGCAGCTTCCTGGCTCAGGGTGGATATGGCTACACCTTC. Translated, it gives CASSFLAQGGYGYTF.

The V call is TRBV19, the J call TRBJ2-7; possibly TRBD2 for D (5 bases). Germline-derived CDR1 and CDR2 are LNHDA and SQIVND (reference sequence). The CDR3 totals 16 residues. The ends were cut back, 4 bases at V and 1 base at J, with 17 bases in the middle. The CDR3 DNA reads TGTGCCAGTAGTAGAATGAGGACTCGCGCTTCCTACGAGCAGTACTTC. Protein: CASSRMRTRASYEQYF.

V usage is TRBV4-1 and J usage is TRBJ1-1; D may be TRBD1 (5 bases). V was clipped by 0 bases and J by 10 bases, with 15 bases between them. The CDR3 totals 14 residues. Germline CDR1 MGHRA, CDR2 YSYEKL. CDR3 region: CASSQDAGLRGAFF. CDR3 nucleotide sequence: TGCGCCAGCAGCCAAGATGCGGGACTCAGAGGAGCTTTCTTT.

The chain has TRBV6-1 and TRBJ1-2; D is possibly TRBD1 (6 bases). Trimming left V 7 bases short and J 8 bases short, with 20 bases between. Germline V CDR1 and CDR2: MNHNS, SASEGT. CDR3 length: 14 amino acids. CDR3 residues: CASISTGPIGGYTF. Here the CDR3 DNA reads TGTGCCAGCATATCGACAGGCCCCATCGGGGGCTACACCTTC.

This clone has just one count. The rearrangement uses TRBV29-1 and TRBJ2-1; 7 bases are a match to TRBD1. The germline gives CDR1 SQVTM, CDR2 ANQGSEA. The CDR3 is 12 residues long. Trimming at V came to 7 bases and at J to 5 bases, leaving 5 bases not matched to a gene. CDR3 residues: CSGYRGDNEQFF. CDR3 nucleotide sequence: TGCAGCGGTTACAGGGGAGACAATGAGCAGTTCTTC.

The chain recombines TRBV7-9 with TRBJ1-4, with 8 bases fitting TRBD1. This CDR3 comprises 14 residues. V lost 2 bases and J lost 8; bases outside the gene matches: 4. Germline V lookup: CDR1 SEHNR, CDR2 FQNEAQ (reference sequence). In nucleotides, the CDR3 is TGTGCCAGCAGCTTACAGGGGGCGAGGGAAAAACTGTTTTTT. As protein: CASSLQGAREKLFF.